This T cell receptor (beta chain) was obtained from a study of shared clonotypes between healthy human individuals. Points on this clone: This sample also contains other DNA sequences that code for the same CDR3.

Assay: immunoSEQ multiplex PCR; the TCRdb copy retains only in-frame clones and omits some. The repertoire holds a few million clones, with around 90% as singletons. The material sequenced was naive CD4+ T cells from PBMCs. Subset: CD45RA+ positively selected. The receptor's source is a man between 18 and 29 years old in good health. Some clones in this sample may be carry-over from other donors' samples.

The CDR3 region is CASRGSGNQPQHF. DNA for the CDR3: TGTGCCAGTAGGGGAAGCGGCAATCAGCCCCAGCATTTT. This chain links TRBV28 with TRBJ1-5, with D possibly being TRBD1 (5 bases). The CDR3 has 13 amino acids. CDR1 and CDR2 (germline): MDHEN, SYDVKM. V shed 9 bases and J shed 2 bases, with 11 bases lying between them.